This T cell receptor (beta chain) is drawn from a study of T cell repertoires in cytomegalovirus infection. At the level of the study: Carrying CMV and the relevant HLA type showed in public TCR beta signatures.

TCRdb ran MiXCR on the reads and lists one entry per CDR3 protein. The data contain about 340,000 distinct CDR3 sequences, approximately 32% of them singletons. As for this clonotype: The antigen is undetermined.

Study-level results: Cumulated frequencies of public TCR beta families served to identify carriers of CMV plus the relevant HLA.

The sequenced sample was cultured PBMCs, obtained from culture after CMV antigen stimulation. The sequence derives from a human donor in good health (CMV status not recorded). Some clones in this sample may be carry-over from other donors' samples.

DNA for the CDR3: TGCAGTGCTAGAGCGGGAAACACCATATATTTT. Its protein is CSARAGNTIYF. V usage is TRBV20-1 and J usage is TRBJ1-3, with unresolved D. The CDR3 extends over 11 amino acids. Germline lookup yields CDR1 DFQATT and CDR2 SNEGSKA (reference sequence). V gave up 1 base and J gave up 4 bases, with 2 bases separating them.